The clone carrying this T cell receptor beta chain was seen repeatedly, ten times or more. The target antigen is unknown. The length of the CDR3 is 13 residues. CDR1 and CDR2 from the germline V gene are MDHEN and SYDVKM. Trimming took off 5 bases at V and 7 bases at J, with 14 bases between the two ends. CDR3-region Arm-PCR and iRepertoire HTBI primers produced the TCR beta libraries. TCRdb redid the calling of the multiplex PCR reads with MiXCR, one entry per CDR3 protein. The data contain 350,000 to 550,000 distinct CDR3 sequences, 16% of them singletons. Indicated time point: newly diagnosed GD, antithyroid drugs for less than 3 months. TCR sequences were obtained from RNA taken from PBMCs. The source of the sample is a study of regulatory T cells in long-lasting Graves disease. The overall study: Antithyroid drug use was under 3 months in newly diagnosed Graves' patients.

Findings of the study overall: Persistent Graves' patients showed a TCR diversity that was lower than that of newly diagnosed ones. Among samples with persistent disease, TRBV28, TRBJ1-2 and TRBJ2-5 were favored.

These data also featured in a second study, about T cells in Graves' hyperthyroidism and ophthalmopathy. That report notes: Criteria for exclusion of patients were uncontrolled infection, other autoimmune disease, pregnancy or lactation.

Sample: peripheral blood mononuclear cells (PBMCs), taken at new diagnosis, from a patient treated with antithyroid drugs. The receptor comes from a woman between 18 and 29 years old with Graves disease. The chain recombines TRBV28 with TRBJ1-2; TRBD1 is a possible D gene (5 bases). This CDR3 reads CASSALDSLGYTF. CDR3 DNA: TGTGCCAGCAGTGCCCTCGACAGCCTTGGCTACACCTTC.